This entry lists 21 T cell receptor beta chains sequenced from one sample in a study of blood T cell repertoires in COVID-19. Sequencing was performed with immunoSEQ multiplex PCR; in TCRdb, only in-frame clones are kept and a portion is missing. The repertoire has 200,000 or so clones, roughly 90% of them found once; the top ten carry 0.7% to 0.95%. The sequenced material came from peripheral blood. Source of these receptors: a woman between 65 and 79 years old with acute or convalescent COVID-19.

On this clone itself: It is unclear where the CDR3 begins or ends on the DNA, so no DNA is shown, and the CDR3 is as TCRdb lists it. The rearrangement uses TRBV6-2 or TRBV6-3 and TRBJ2-5; TRBD1, the D gene given by the table, was not confirmed from the DNA. The germline V gene has CDR1 MNHEY and CDR2 SVGEGT. Inclusive of both ends, the CDR3 amounts to 15 amino acids. The CDR3 loop reads CASSILGTGQETQYF.

A word on this clone: The same CDR3 arises from other DNA sequences in this sample as well. V gene TRBV28 combines with J gene TRBJ2-2; D unclear. The CDR3 extends over 14 amino acids. Trimming took off 3 bases at V and 4 bases at J, with 9 bases between the two ends. CDR1 and CDR2 from the germline V gene are MDHEN and SYDVKM. The CDR3, as DNA: TGTGCCAGCAGTTTGAGAGGAGTCACCGGGGAGCTGTTTTTT. It specifies CASSLRGVTGELFF.

The chain couples TRBV3-1 (or the pseudogene TRBV3-2) to TRBJ2-7, with a possible D match to TRBD1 (6 bases). Germline V gene data show CDR1 as LGHDT and CDR2 as YNNKEL (reference sequence). V was cut by 4 bases and J by 3 bases, with 13 bases left in between. CDR3 length equals 14 residues. The CDR3 DNA follows: TGTGCCAGCAGCCGGGACACACAATTCTACGAGCAGTACTTC. This translates into CASSRDTQFYEQYF.

The chain carries TRBV5-4 and TRBJ2-7; TRBD2 aligns across 14 bases. This CDR3 has 17 residues. Per germline, CDR1 SGHNT and CDR2 YYREEE (reference sequence). The junction had 14 bases not matched to a gene; V was cut back by 5 bases and J by 7 bases. As DNA, the CDR3 is TGTGCCAGCAGTCACGGGACTAGCGGGAGTCCCTGGAGGGAGCAGTACTTC. Protein sequence: CASSHGTSGSPWREQYF. Based on the CDR3 plus reference TRBV5-4 and TRBJ2-7, the full variable domain is ETGVTQSPTHLIKTRGQQVTLRCSSQSGHNTVSWYQQALGQGPQFIFQYYREEENGRGNFPPRFSGLQFPNYSSELNVNALELDDSALYLCASSHGTSGSPWREQYFGPGTRLTVT.

The rearrangement uses TRBV5-1 and TRBJ1-5; 7 bases line up with TRBD1. Per the germline V gene, CDR1 is SGHRS and CDR2 is YFSETQ. V was clipped by 8 bases and J by 2 bases; unmatched bases: 16. This CDR3 is 17 amino acids long. CDR3 sequence reads: CARQGRGRVRCNQPQHF. Written as DNA, the CDR3 is TGCGCCAGGCAGGGAAGGGGGCGCGTGAGGTGCAATCAGCCCCAGCATTTT.

This sequence joins TRBV5-1 and TRBJ1-1; a weak D match, TRBD1 (5 bases). Germline CDR1 and CDR2: SGHRS and YFSETQ. This CDR3 is 13 amino acids long. V was cut by 4 bases and J by 7 bases, with 14 bases left in between. The CDR3 DNA reads TGCGCCAGCAGCCCGGGAGGGGTAAATGAAGCTTTCTTT. Translated, it gives CASSPGGVNEAFF.

The J gene is TRBJ2-3, the V gene TRBV5-4, with D possibly TRBD2 on 6 matching bases. The CDR3 has 14 amino acids. The germline V gene encodes CDR1 SGHNT and CDR2 YYREEE (reference sequence). Trimming pared 1 base from V and 3 bases from J, leaving 9 bases between. The CDR3 coding sequence is TGTGCCAGCAGCTTGCGGGAGCTTACAGATACGCAGTATTTT. It yields the protein CASSLRELTDTQYF.

The chain is built from TRBV12-3 or TRBV12-4 and TRBJ1-2, with 7 bases aligning to TRBD1. With 3 bases clipped from V and 7 bases from J, the junction kept 5 bases outside the gene matches. There are 13 residues in the CDR3. In DNA form, the CDR3 reads TGTGCCAGCAGTTTCGGAGGGGGCAGTGGCTACACCTTC. Translation gives CASSFGGGSGYTF.

This rearrangement joins TRBV6-1 to TRBJ2-1; 12 nucleotides agree with TRBD2. CDR3 length: 19 amino acids. Germline CDR1 and CDR2: MNHNS and SASEGT. The junction had 13 bases not matched to a gene; V was cut back by 3 bases and J by 4 bases. This CDR3 reads CASSETRTSGIPGYNEQFF. Written as DNA, the CDR3 is TGTGCCAGCAGTGAGACCCGGACTAGCGGGATCCCGGGGTACAATGAGCAGTTCTTC.

This sequence joins TRBV19 and TRBJ1-4, with D maybe TRBD1 (5 bases). The length of the CDR3 is 14 residues. Germline V lookup: CDR1 LNHDA, CDR2 SQIVND (reference sequence). The V end lost 2 bases, the J end lost 8 bases, and 12 bases lay between the germline ends. CDR3 sequence (DNA): TGTGCCAGTAGTATAATGGGGCAACGGGAAAAACTGTTTTTT. Its protein product is CASSIMGQREKLFF.

Points on this clone: The sample contains more than one DNA sequence encoding this CDR3. The V gene is TRBV19, the J gene TRBJ2-7; possible D gene TRBD1, 5 bases. V dropped 1 base and J dropped 4 bases, with 8 bases sitting between them. Germline lookup yields CDR1 LNHDA and CDR2 SQIVND (reference sequence). CDR3 length: 13 amino acids. CDR3 nucleotides: TGTGCCAGTAGTATAGCCAGGGATTACGAGCAGTACTTC. Its protein product is CASSIARDYEQYF.

The V gene is TRBV2, the J gene TRBJ2-1; a possible D gene is TRBD1 (5 bases). This CDR3 is built from 13 residues. Germline V gene sequence: CDR1 SNHLY, CDR2 FYNNEI. The germline V and J ends were trimmed by 7 bases and 9 bases, with 16 bases remaining between them. Written as DNA, the CDR3 is TGTGCCAGCAACTCGATCCCCACAGGTGAGCAGTTCTTC. Protein sequence: CASNSIPTGEQFF.

The genes are TRBV5-4 and TRBJ2-1, with a tentative D call TRBD2 (6 bases). Germline CDR1 SGHNT, CDR2 YYREEE (reference sequence). V lost 4 bases, J lost 4 bases, and 12 bases lay in between. This CDR3 comprises 14 residues. The CDR3 loop reads CASSQGLSYNEQFF. The CDR3 DNA follows: TGTGCCAGCAGCCAGGGACTCTCGTACAATGAGCAGTTCTTC.

The chain employs TRBV5-1 and TRBJ2-1, with 13 bases that match TRBD2. CDR3 length: 14 residues. The V gene's germline CDR1 is SGHRS and CDR2 YFSETQ. V lost 4 bases and J lost 7; bases outside the gene matches: 2. This CDR3 reads CASSGGLAGNEQFF. The CDR3 DNA follows: TGCGCCAGCAGCGGGGGACTAGCGGGGAATGAGCAGTTCTTC.

V is TRBV25-1 and J is TRBJ1-2; TRBD1 is a possible D gene (5 bases). The germline gives CDR1 MGHDK, CDR2 SYGVNS. V was cut by 5 bases and J by 4 bases, with 11 bases left in between. This CDR3 spans 13 amino acids. CDR3 in DNA: TGTGCCAGCAGTTCCAGGGTCCTCTATGGCTACACCTTC. Residues: CASSSRVLYGYTF.

Only a few counts were recorded for this clone. The chain is built from TRBV15 and TRBJ1-3; 8 nucleotides align to TRBD1. The CDR3 is 18 residues long. Germline trimming cut 3 bases from V and 3 bases from J; bases unmatched to any gene: 13. Per germline, CDR1 LNHNV and CDR2 YYDKDF (reference sequence). The CDR3 coding sequence is TGTGCCACCAGCAGCGGGGTTGGCAGGGGGCAATTTGGAAACACCATATATTTT. It specifies CATSSGVGRGQFGNTIYF.

The chain employs TRBV5-1 and TRBJ2-3; TRBD2 matches at 8 bases. V lost 2 bases, J lost 2 bases, and 4 bases stayed unmatched. This CDR3 comprises 15 residues. Germline lookup yields CDR1 SGHRS and CDR2 YFSETQ. CDR3 bases: TGCGCCAGCAGCTTAGGACTAGCAGCCACAGATACGCAGTATTTT. Encoded protein: CASSLGLAATDTQYF.

The rearrangement links TRBV19 to TRBJ1-1, with D possibly TRBD1 on 6 matching bases. Trimming shortened V by 5 bases and J by 4 bases, and 11 bases separated the two germline ends. Germline assignment: CDR1 LNHDA and CDR2 SQIVND (reference sequence). The CDR3 is made up of 13 amino acids. For the CDR3, the DNA is TGTGCCAGTAGTCAGGGGCAGGGCACTGAAGCTTTCTTT. Translation: CASSQGQGTEAFF.

This clone was found a few times. The CDR3 DNA reads as TGTGCCAGCAGCTTTGCGGGGTGGGGGGAGACCCAGTACTTC. It codes for CASSFAGWGETQYF. This sequence joins TRBV7-2 and TRBJ2-5; perhaps TRBD2 as D (6 bases). Germline V gene sequence: CDR1 SGHTA, CDR2 FQGNSA. The CDR3 runs to 14 residues. Trimming cost V 3 bases and J 5 bases, with 13 bases left between them.

This chain links TRBV25-1 with TRBJ1-1, with a tentative D call TRBD1 (5 bases). Between the trimmed V and J ends, which lost 4 bases and 2 bases, there was a span of 8 bases. Germline V gene data show CDR1 as MGHDK and CDR2 as SYGVNS. The CDR3 is 13 amino acids. CDR3 loop: CASSARANTEAFF. CDR3 nucleotides: TGTGCCAGCAGTGCCAGGGCTAACACTGAAGCTTTCTTT.

This sequence joins TRBV27 and TRBJ2-2; possibly TRBD1 for D (7 bases). Trimming cost V 1 base and J 4 bases, with 13 bases left between them. There are 16 residues in the CDR3. Germline V lookup: CDR1 MNHEY, CDR2 SMNVEV (reference sequence). The CDR3 DNA reads TGTGCCAGCAGTTTATTCCAGGGGGGCGGCACCGGGGAGCTGTTTTTT. Its translation is CASSLFQGGGTGELFF.